Listed here are 2 T cell receptor beta chains from one sample, sequenced in a study of blood T cells in healthy people across ages. For the second PCR, which ran for roughly 6 to 12 cycles, a sample-barcoded 5' primer and a J-beta primer mix were used. Using its own MiXCR run on the 5' RACE reads, TCRdb lists one record per CDR3 protein. The sample records around 800,000 distinct CDR3 sequences, under 45% being singletons. Sequencing was carried out using blood. The receptor source for this set is a man aged 55 to 70 in good health.

This clonotype was found many times. The chain recombines TRBV7-2 with TRBJ2-7, with D unclear. Germline V gene sequence: CDR1 SGHTA, CDR2 FQGNSA. V gave up 1 base and J gave up 3 bases, with 10 bases separating them. CDR3 length: 14 amino acids. In DNA, the CDR3 is TGTGCCAGCAGCTTAGATGCCCGAGACTACGAGCAGTACTTC. Translating gives CASSLDARDYEQYF.

On this clonotype: With a much larger clone just one base away, this may be a read error. The V gene is TRBV29-1, the J gene TRBJ2-7; either TRBD1 or TRBD2 may fit D (6 bases each). From germline, CDR1 is SQVTM and CDR2 ANQGSEA. The CDR3 covers 13 residues. V dropped 7 bases and J dropped 3 bases, with 16 bases sitting between them. The CDR3 protein is CSGGGQLDYEQYF. The DNA of the CDR3 is TGCAGCGGTGGGGGGCAACTCGACTACGAGCAGTACTTC.